This entry lists 22 T cell receptor beta chains sequenced from one sample in a study of blood T cell repertoires in COVID-19. Produced via immunoSEQ multiplex PCR; TCRdb's table is partial and in-frame only. This sample has under 350,000 clones, with more than 85% found just once. Sequences were obtained from peripheral blood. These receptors all stem from a man aged 40-49 years with acute or convalescent COVID-19.

As for this clone: Other DNA variants within this sample encode the same CDR3. This sequence joins TRBV5-1 and TRBJ2-3, with D possibly TRBD2 on 6 matching bases. Germline CDR1 SGHRS, CDR2 YFSETQ. CDR3 length: 13 amino acids. V was trimmed by 2 bases and J by 6 bases, leaving 10 bases between them. The CDR3 is CASSFGGADTQYF. The CDR3 DNA follows: TGCGCCAGCAGCTTCGGCGGGGCTGATACGCAGTATTTT.

The chain recombines TRBV9 with TRBJ2-3; D might be TRBD1 (5 bases). V was shortened by 0 bases and J by 1 base, with 9 bases between the two germline ends. The CDR3 is 15 residues long. Germline V gene data show CDR1 as SGDLS and CDR2 as YYNGEE. The CDR3 spells CASSVDTGGTDTQYF. As DNA, the CDR3 is TGTGCCAGCAGCGTAGATACAGGAGGCACAGATACGCAGTATTTT.

The chain has TRBV12-5 and TRBJ1-3; D uncertain. Germline V gives CDR1 LGHNT, CDR2 FRNRAP. This CDR3 has 18 amino acids. The V and J ends lost 7 bases and 4 bases respectively, with 26 bases between them. In nucleotides, the CDR3 is TGTGCTAGTGCCCCCGACCCAAGGTTCACTCGGAGAGGAAACACCATATATTTT. Protein sequence: CASAPDPRFTRRGNTIYF.

This chain joins TRBV6-1 and TRBJ1-3; D is uncertain. Germline assignment: CDR1 MNHNS and CDR2 SASEGT. Trimming removed 2 bases from V and 0 bases from J, with 11 bases in between. This CDR3 has 16 amino acids. This CDR3 reads CASSEQAPTSGNTIYF. As DNA, the CDR3 is TGTGCCAGCAGTGAACAGGCACCTACCTCTGGAAACACCATATATTTT.

A single count supports this clone. The genes are TRBV10-2 and TRBJ1-2; D perhaps matches TRBD1 (6 bases). V dropped 4 bases and J dropped 4 bases, with 13 bases sitting between them. This CDR3 is built from 14 residues. Germline V lookup: CDR1 WSHSY, CDR2 SAAADI. This CDR3 is CASSGTEAPYGYTF. The CDR3 bases are TGCGCCAGCAGTGGGACAGAGGCCCCCTATGGCTACACCTTC.

The chain employs TRBV5-1 and TRBJ1-1, with D unresolved. CDR3 length: 15 amino acids. Looked up from germline, CDR1 is SGHRS and CDR2 is YFSETQ. V lost 1 base and J lost 4, with 14 bases in between. As DNA, the CDR3 is TGCGCCAGCAGCTTGCTCGGGTTATTTGGCACTGAAGCTTTCTTT. Encoded protein: CASSLLGLFGTEAFF.

The rearrangement joins TRBV7-9 to TRBJ1-3, with 8 bases lining up with TRBD1. The CDR3 runs to 15 residues. The V gene's germline CDR1 is SEHNR and CDR2 FQNEAQ (reference sequence). After removal of 3 bases from V and 3 bases from J, the junction contained 4 bases not matched to a gene. CDR3 sequence (DNA): TGTGCCAGCAGCTTCTCGGACAGGGTTGGAAACACCATATATTTT. Translation: CASSFSDRVGNTIYF.

The chain combines TRBV21-1 with TRBJ2-7; the table's D call TRBD2 went unverified against the DNA. TRBV21-1 constitutes a pseudogene. This CDR3 has 15 amino acids. The CDR3 spells CASSKVEGRPYEQYF. The CDR3 region has the DNA TGTGCCAGCAGCAAAGTGGAGGGCCGCCCGTACGAGCAGTACTTC.

This chain links TRBV6-5 with TRBJ2-2; perhaps TRBD2 as D (5 bases). The CDR3 runs to 14 residues. Germline V gene lookup returns CDR1 MNHEY and CDR2 SVGAGI. Trimming stripped 6 bases from V and 2 bases from J, with 10 bases between. The CDR3 DNA reads as TGTGCCAGCAGAGGACTTTCAAACACCGGGGAGCTGTTTTTT. Protein sequence: CASRGLSNTGELFF.

This chain links TRBV27 with TRBJ1-2, with D uncertain. V was shortened by 4 bases and J by 8 bases, with 14 bases between the two germline ends. CDR3 length: 13 residues. Germline lookup yields CDR1 MNHEY and CDR2 SMNVEV (reference sequence). The CDR3 DNA is TGTGCCAGCAGTTCCGCGGGCCCGGGAGGCTACACCTTC. Protein: CASSSAGPGGYTF.

This chain uses TRBV19 with TRBJ2-4, with TRBD1 identical over 7 bases. The CDR3 sequence is 12 residues long. V dropped 7 bases and J dropped 6; count of bases not matched to a gene: 3. Germline values: CDR1 LNHDA, CDR2 SQIVND (reference sequence). The CDR3 sequence: CASTDRANIQYF. The CDR3 nucleotides are TGTGCCAGTACTGACAGGGCAAACATTCAGTACTTC.

V gene TRBV27 combines with J gene TRBJ1-1; D possibly corresponds to TRBD1 (5 bases). The CDR3 has 13 residues. CDR1 is MNHEY, CDR2 SMNVEV, per germline (reference sequence). CDR3 nucleotide sequence: TGTGTTATTCGACAGAGAGATAACACTGAAGCTTTCTTT. This encodes CVIRQRDNTEAFF.

This chain connects TRBV30 to TRBJ2-2; 8 bases are a match to TRBD1. This CDR3 has 16 amino acids. The germline gives CDR1 GTSNPN, CDR2 SVGIG (reference sequence). After removal of 1 base from V and 2 bases from J, the junction contained 6 bases not matched to a gene. As DNA, the CDR3 is TGTGCCTGGAGTGGAGTGGACAGGGTAAACACCGGGGAGCTGTTTTTT. Translated, it gives CAWSGVDRVNTGELFF.

The V call is TRBV3-1 (or the pseudogene TRBV3-2), the J call TRBJ1-4; 7 nucleotides agree with TRBD1. J was trimmed by 5 bases and V by 2 bases; bases with no gene match: 5. Germline CDR1 is LGHDT and CDR2 is YNNKEL (reference sequence). This CDR3 is built from 15 residues. The CDR3 loop is CASSQRGLGNEKLFF. For the CDR3, the DNA is TGTGCCAGCAGCCAAAGGGGGCTGGGGAATGAAAAACTGTTTTTT.

The V and J genes are TRBV4-2 and TRBJ1-1, with D possibly TRBD1 on 6 matching bases. The CDR3 totals 12 residues. Per the germline V gene, CDR1 is LGHNA and CDR2 is YNFKEQ. The germline V and J ends were trimmed by 1 base and 8 bases, with 8 bases remaining between them. The CDR3 is CASSQAGEEAFF. The CDR3 nucleotides are TGTGCCAGCAGCCAAGCAGGGGAAGAAGCTTTCTTT.

The V and J genes are TRBV11-2 and TRBJ1-1, with 7 nucleotides matching TRBD1. The germline gives CDR1 SGHAT, CDR2 FQNNGV. This CDR3 has 14 amino acids. Germline trimming cut 5 bases from V and 1 base from J; bases unmatched to any gene: 4. CDR3 bases: TGTGCCAGCAGCCCGGACAGGTGGAACACTGAAGCTTTCTTT. Protein: CASSPDRWNTEAFF.

This sequence joins TRBV6-5 and TRBJ2-2, with D perhaps matching TRBD1 (6 bases). V was pared by 7 bases and J by 7 bases, with 10 bases between. The CDR3 has 12 amino acids. Germline lookup yields CDR1 MNHEY and CDR2 SVGAGI. CDR3 DNA sequence: TGTGCCAGCACCGGACAGTTCGGGGAGCTGTTTTTT. It specifies CASTGQFGELFF.

This chain joins TRBV5-5 and TRBJ2-1; D might be TRBD2 (7 bases). V was shortened by 2 bases and J by 6 bases, with 12 bases between the two germline ends. The CDR3 sequence is 14 residues long. Germline values: CDR1 SGHKS, CDR2 YYEKEE (reference sequence). CDR3 DNA sequence: TGTGCCAGCAGCTTAGGGGGGGCCTCCAATGAGCAGTTCTTC. Translation gives CASSLGGASNEQFF.

J is TRBJ1-2 and V is TRBV3-1 (or the pseudogene TRBV3-2); TRBD1 matches 8 bases. The V segment lost 5 bases and the J segment 8 bases; nucleotides outside the gene matches: 4. The germline V gene has CDR1 LGHDT and CDR2 YNNKEL (reference sequence). CDR3 length: 12 residues. This CDR3 reads CASSDRGDGYTF. The CDR3 DNA is TGTGCCAGCAGCGACAGGGGCGACGGCTACACCTTC.

The CDR3 spells CASSPDPGYNSPLHF. In nucleotides, the CDR3 is TGTGCCAGCAGCCCGGATCCAGGGTATAATTCACCCCTCCACTTT. V is TRBV5-8 and J is TRBJ1-6, with D possibly being TRBD1 (5 bases). The V gene lost 4 bases and the J gene lost 4 bases, with 12 bases spanning the gap. CDR1 and CDR2 from the germline V gene are SGHTS and YDEGEE. This CDR3 region has 15 residues. Filled out from reference TRBV5-8 and TRBJ1-6, the complete variable domain reads EAGVTQSPTHLIKTRGQQATLRCSPISGHTSVYWYQQALGLGLQFLLWYDEGEERNRGNFPPRFSGRQFPNYSSELNVNALELEDSALYLCASSPDPGYNSPLHFGNGTRLTVT.

This clone turned up a few times. V gene TRBV4-2 combines with J gene TRBJ2-7, with 7 bases aligning to TRBD1. Germline V lookup: CDR1 LGHNA, CDR2 YNFKEQ. The CDR3 is made up of 15 amino acids. V trimming: 0 bases; J trimming: 6 bases; junction bases outside the gene matches: 8. The CDR3 reads CASSQEGTVFSEQYF. In nucleotides, the CDR3 is TGTGCCAGCAGCCAAGAGGGGACAGTGTTCTCCGAGCAGTACTTC.

V is TRBV5-1 and J is TRBJ2-2; 7 bases fit TRBD2. The V gene end was trimmed by 0 bases and the J gene end by 4 bases; junction bases not matched to a gene: 9. This CDR3 contains 17 residues. Germline CDR1 and CDR2: SGHRS and YFSETQ. Here the CDR3 reads CASSLGGSGSLTGELFF. CDR3 coding DNA: TGCGCCAGCAGCTTGGGAGGTAGCGGGTCCCTCACCGGGGAGCTGTTTTTT.